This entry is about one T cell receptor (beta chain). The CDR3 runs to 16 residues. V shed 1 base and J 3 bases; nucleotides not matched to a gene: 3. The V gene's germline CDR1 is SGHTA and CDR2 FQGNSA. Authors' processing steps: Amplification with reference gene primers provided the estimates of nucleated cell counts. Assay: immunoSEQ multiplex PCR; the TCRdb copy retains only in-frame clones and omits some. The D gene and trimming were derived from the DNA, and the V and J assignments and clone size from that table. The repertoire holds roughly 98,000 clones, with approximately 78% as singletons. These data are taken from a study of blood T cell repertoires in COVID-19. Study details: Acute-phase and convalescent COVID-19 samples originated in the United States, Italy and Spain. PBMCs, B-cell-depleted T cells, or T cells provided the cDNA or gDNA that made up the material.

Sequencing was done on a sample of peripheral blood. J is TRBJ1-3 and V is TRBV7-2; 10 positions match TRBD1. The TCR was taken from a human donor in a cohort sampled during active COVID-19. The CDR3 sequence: CASSLGDRGGGNTIYF. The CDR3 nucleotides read TGTGCCAGCAGCTTAGGGGACAGGGGAGGTGGAAACACCATATATTTT.